This T cell receptor delta chain was documented in a study of gamma-delta T cells after stem cell transplantation (dated by TCRdb to between 2015 and 2016). By share, this clone ranks as large (0.1 to 1%). The target of this receptor is not known. No much larger clone is present one base from it, and per-base qualities are unavailable. This specimen includes other DNA sequences encoding the same CDR3. Library generation was performed with RT-PCR. The data were produced on an Illumina MiSeq. TCRdb called clones afresh from the public reads with CATT; identical DNA rows were later merged. Within this sample are 960 or so delta-chain clones, with 3.8% of them counted one time only. Jointly, the top ten make up approximately 47% of the sample. The germline V gene encodes CDR1 GEAIGNYY and CDR2 EKD. V loses 0 bases of germline sequence and J loses 0 bases, and the interval between the two ends is 28 bases. The CDR3 has 21 amino acids, counting the end cysteine and phenylalanine. Only the CDR3 part of the read is kept: 63 bases, read in frame from the first base.

Input material: gamma-delta T cells. The chain was built from TRDV2 and TRDJ1; the D gene remains uncertain. The clonotype comes from a human donor. It is not recorded whose cells these are; they may come from a transplant donor. The nucleotide sequence is given as TGTGCCTGTGACACCCTCCCCGTTGAGAGTGGGTGGAAACGCCACACCGATAAACTCATCTTT. Translated, it gives CACDTLPVESGWKRHTDKLIF.